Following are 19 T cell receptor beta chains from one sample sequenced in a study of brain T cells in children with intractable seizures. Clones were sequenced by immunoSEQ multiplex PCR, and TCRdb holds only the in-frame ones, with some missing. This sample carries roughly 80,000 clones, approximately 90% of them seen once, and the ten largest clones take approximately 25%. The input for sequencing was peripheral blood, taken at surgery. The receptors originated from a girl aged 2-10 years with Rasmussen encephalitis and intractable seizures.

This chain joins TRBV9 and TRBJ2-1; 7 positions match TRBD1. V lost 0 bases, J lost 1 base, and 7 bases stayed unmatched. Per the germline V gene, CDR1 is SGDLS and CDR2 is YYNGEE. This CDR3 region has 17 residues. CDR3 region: CASSVASGTDSYNEQFF. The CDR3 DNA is TGTGCCAGCAGCGTAGCCTCCGGGACAGATTCCTACAATGAGCAGTTCTTC.

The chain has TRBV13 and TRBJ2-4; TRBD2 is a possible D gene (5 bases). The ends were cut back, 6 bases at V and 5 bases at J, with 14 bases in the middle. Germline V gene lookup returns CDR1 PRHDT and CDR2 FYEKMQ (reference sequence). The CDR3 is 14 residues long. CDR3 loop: CASRRSGSQNIQYF. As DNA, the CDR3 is TGTGCCAGCAGGCGGTCGGGAAGTCAAAACATTCAGTACTTC. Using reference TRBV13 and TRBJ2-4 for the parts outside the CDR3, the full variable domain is AAGVIQSPRHLIKEKRETATLKCYPIPRHDTVYWYQQGPGQDPQFLISFYEKMQSDKGSIPDRFSAQQFSDYHSELNMSSLELGDSALYFCASRRSGSQNIQYFGAGTRLSVL.

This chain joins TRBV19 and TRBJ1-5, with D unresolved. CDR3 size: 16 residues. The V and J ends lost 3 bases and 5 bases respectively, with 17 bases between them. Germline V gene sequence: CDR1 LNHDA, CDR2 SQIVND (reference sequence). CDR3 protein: CASSIYGTLVDQPQHF. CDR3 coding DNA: TGTGCCAGTAGTATTTATGGCACGTTAGTAGATCAGCCCCAGCATTTT.

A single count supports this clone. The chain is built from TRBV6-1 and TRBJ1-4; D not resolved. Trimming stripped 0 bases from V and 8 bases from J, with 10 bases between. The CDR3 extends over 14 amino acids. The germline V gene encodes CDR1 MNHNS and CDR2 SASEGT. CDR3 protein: CASSEAPPYEKLFF. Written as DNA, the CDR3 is TGTGCCAGCAGTGAAGCCCCGCCGTACGAAAAACTGTTTTTT.

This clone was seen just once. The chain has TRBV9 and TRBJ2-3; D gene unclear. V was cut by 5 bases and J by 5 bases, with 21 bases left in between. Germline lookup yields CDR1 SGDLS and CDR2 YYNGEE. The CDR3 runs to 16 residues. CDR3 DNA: TGTGCCAGCAGAGGTCCGCGCCCCGCCGAAGGAGATACGCAGTATTTT. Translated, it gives CASRGPRPAEGDTQYF.

Here the CDR3 reads CASSYSTGSDTQYF. The CDR3 DNA reads as TGTGCCAGCAGTTACTCGACAGGTTCAGATACGCAGTATTTT. The chain carries TRBV6-6 and TRBJ2-3; D possibly corresponds to TRBD1 (6 bases). Trimming left V 0 bases short and J 4 bases short, with 8 bases between. CDR1 is MNHNY and CDR2 is SVGAGI in the germline V gene (reference sequence). The CDR3 length is 14 residues.

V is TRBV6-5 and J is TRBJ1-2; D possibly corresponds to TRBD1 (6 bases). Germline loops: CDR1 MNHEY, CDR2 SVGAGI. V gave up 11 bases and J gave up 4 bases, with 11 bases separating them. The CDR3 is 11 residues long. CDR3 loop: CASRGSYGYTF. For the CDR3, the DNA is TGTGCCTCCAGGGGCAGCTATGGCTACACCTTC.

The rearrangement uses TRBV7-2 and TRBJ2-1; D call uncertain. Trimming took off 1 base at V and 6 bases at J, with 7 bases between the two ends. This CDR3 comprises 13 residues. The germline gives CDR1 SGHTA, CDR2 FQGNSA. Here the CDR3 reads CASSLDPRNEQFF. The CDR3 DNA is TGTGCCAGCAGCTTAGACCCGCGCAATGAGCAGTTCTTC.

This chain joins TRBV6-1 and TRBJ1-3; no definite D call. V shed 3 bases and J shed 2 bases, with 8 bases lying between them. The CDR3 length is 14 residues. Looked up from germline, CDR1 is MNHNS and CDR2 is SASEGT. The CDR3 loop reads CASSERTAGNTIYF. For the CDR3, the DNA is TGTGCCAGCAGTGAGAGGACCGCTGGAAACACCATATATTTT.

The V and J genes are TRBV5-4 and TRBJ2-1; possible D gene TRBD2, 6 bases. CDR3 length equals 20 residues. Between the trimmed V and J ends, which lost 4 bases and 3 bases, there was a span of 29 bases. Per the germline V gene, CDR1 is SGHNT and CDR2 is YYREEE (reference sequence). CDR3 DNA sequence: TGTGCCAGCAGCCGGAGGCTTAGCGGACACACCCCGAGGGACTACAATGAGCAGTTCTTC. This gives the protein CASSRRLSGHTPRDYNEQFF.

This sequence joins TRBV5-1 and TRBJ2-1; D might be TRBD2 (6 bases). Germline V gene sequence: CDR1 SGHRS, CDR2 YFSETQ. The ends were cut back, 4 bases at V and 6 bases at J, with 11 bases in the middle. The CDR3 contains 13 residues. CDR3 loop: CASSLSGPNEQFF. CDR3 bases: TGCGCCAGCAGCCTTAGCGGACCCAATGAGCAGTTCTTC.

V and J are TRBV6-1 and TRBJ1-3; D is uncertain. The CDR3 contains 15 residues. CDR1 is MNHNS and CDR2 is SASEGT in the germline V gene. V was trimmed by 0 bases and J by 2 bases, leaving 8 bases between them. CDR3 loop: CASSEAAGTGNTIYF. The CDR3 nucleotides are TGTGCCAGCAGTGAAGCAGCGGGAACTGGAAACACCATATATTTT.

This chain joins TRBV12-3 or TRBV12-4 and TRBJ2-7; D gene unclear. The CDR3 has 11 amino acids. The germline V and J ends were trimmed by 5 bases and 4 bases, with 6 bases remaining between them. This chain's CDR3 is CASSRRYEQYF. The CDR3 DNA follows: TGTGCCAGCAGTCGTCGGTACGAGCAGTACTTC.

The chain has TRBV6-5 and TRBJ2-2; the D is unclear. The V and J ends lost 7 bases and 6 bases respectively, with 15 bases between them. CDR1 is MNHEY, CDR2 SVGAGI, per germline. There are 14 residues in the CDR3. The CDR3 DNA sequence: TGTGCCAGCACCCCATCCATGTTCTCCGGGGAGCTGTTTTTT. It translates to CASTPSMFSGELFF.

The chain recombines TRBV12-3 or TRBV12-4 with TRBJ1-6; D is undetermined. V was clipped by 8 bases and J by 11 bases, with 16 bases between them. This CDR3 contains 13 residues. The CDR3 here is CASLRGRDPPLHF. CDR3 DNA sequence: TGTGCCAGCCTCCGGGGAAGGGATCCACCCCTCCACTTT.

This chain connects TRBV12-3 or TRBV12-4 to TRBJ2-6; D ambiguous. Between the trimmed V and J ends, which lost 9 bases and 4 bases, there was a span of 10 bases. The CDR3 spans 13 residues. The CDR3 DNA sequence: TGTGCCAGTAATATCAGAGGGGCCAACGTCCTGACTTTC. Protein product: CASNIRGANVLTF.

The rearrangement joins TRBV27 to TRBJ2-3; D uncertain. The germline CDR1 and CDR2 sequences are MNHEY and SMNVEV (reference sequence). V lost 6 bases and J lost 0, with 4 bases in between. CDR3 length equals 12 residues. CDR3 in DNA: TGTGCCAGCAGACGGAGCACAGATACGCAGTATTTT. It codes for CASRRSTDTQYF.

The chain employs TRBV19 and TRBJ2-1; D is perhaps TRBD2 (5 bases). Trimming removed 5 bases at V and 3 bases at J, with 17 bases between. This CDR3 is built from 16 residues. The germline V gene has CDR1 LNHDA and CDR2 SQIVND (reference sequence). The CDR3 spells CASSRSSGVLYNEQFF. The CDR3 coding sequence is TGTGCCAGTAGTCGATCGTCCGGGGTCCTCTACAATGAGCAGTTCTTC.

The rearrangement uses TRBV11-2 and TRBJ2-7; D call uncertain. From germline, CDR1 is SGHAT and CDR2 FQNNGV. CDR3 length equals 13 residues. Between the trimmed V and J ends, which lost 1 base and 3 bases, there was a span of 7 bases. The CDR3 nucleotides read TGTGCCAGCAGCTTAGGTAGTCTCTACGAGCAGTACTTC. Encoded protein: CASSLGSLYEQYF.